This TCR beta chain is from a study of T cell responses to AZD1222 COVID-19 vaccine. The repertoire was sequenced with immunoSEQ multiplex PCR; TCRdb's copy has only in-frame clones and lacks some. The repertoire holds some 140,000 clones, with approximately 92% as singletons. This clone has just one count. Antigen specificity is unknown. This CDR3 is built from 16 residues. Germline V gives CDR1 MDHEN, CDR2 SYDVKM. V was shortened by 7 bases and J by 0 bases, with 16 bases between the two germline ends. Study-level findings and limits: Nearly half of unique spike-specific TCRs reportedly avoided B.1.351 and B.1.1.7 mutated regions.

Specimen: peripheral blood, collected on day 0 of AZD1222 vaccination. This clonotype was obtained from an adult in good health. This chain uses TRBV28 with TRBJ1-3; the D gene is possibly TRBD1 (5 bases). The CDR3 nucleotides read TGTGCCAGCACACTGGGAGGGGTTTTCTCTGGAAACACCATATATTTT. As protein: CASTLGGVFSGNTIYF.